Below, 28 T cell receptor beta chains from the same sample are listed, as sequenced in a study of T cell responses to AZD1222 COVID-19 vaccine. The data were produced by immunoSEQ multiplex PCR, yet TCRdb's version contains in-frame clones alone and is incomplete. The table has about 45,000 clones, over 60% seen once; the top ten hold about 3.6%. The material was peripheral blood, obtained on day 0 of AZD1222 vaccination. The source of these receptors is an adult in good health.

CDR3 nucleotide sequence: TGTGCCAGCAGTACAGGGGGCCCCGGGGAGCTGTTTTTT. Translating gives CASSTGGPGELFF. V and J are TRBV27 and TRBJ2-2; 9 bases agree with TRBD1. Trimming removed 5 bases from V and 6 bases from J; junction bases left unmatched: 1. Germline CDR1 and CDR2: MNHEY and SMNVEV (reference sequence). This CDR3 is built from 13 residues.

V usage is TRBV6-1 and J usage is TRBJ2-4; 7 bases match TRBD2. This CDR3 is built from 15 residues. The germline V gene has CDR1 MNHNS and CDR2 SASEGT. The ends lost 3 bases at V and 1 base at J; junction bases unmatched: 3. This CDR3 reads CASSDWGGAKNIQYF. The CDR3 DNA is TGTGCCAGCAGTGATTGGGGGGGGGCCAAAAACATTCAGTACTTC.

This chain's CDR3 is CASSWTRGTFSGANVLTF. The CDR3 coding sequence is TGTGCCAGCAGTTGGACGAGGGGCACCTTCTCTGGGGCCAACGTCCTGACTTTC. V and J are TRBV27 and TRBJ2-6; D could derive from TRBD1 or TRBD2 (5 bases each). The CDR3 has 18 residues. Deletions cut 4 bases from V and 0 bases from J, with 16 bases between. Germline V gives CDR1 MNHEY, CDR2 SMNVEV (reference sequence).

The chain combines TRBV10-3 with TRBJ2-7; no definite D call. Trimming left V 4 bases short and J 5 bases short, with 12 bases between. The germline CDR1 and CDR2 sequences are ENHRY and SYGVKD. This CDR3 has 13 residues. CDR3 nucleotides: TGTGCCATCAGTGGTCCAGTAACGGACGAGCAGTACTTC. This translates into CAISGPVTDEQYF.

The rearrangement uses TRBV7-8 and TRBJ2-7; 9 bases are shared with TRBD1. Germline V CDR1 and CDR2: SGHVS, FQNEAQ. V shed 1 base and J 5 bases; nucleotides not matched to a gene: 9. The CDR3 extends over 16 amino acids. CDR3 amino acids: CASSLGQGQGKDEQYF. The CDR3 DNA is TGTGCCAGCAGCTTAGGGCAGGGACAGGGAAAAGACGAGCAGTACTTC. Combining the CDR3 with reference TRBV7-8 and TRBJ2-7 gives the whole variable domain GAGVSQSPRYKVAKRGQDVALRCDPISGHVSLFWYQQALGQGPEFLTYFQNEAQLDKSGLPSDRFFAERPEGSVSTLKIQRTQQEDSAVYLCASSLGQGQGKDEQYFGPGTRLTVT.

V is TRBV6-5 and J is TRBJ2-7, with 9 bases matching TRBD2. CDR1 and CDR2 from the germline V gene are MNHEY and SVGAGI. V gave up 8 bases and J gave up 2 bases; unmatched junction bases: 10. This CDR3 spans 15 amino acids. In nucleotides, the CDR3 is TGTGCCAGCCCGGCTAGCGGGGAACCTACCTACGAGCAGTACTTC. Residues: CASPASGEPTYEQYF.

This sequence joins TRBV19 and TRBJ2-7, with unresolved D. In germline, CDR1 is LNHDA, CDR2 SQIVND (reference sequence). This CDR3 has 14 residues. The germline V and J ends were trimmed by 2 bases and 0 bases, with 8 bases remaining between them. The CDR3, as DNA: TGTGCCAGTAGTATAACGGACGACTCCTACGAGCAGTACTTC. Encoded protein: CASSITDDSYEQYF.

V and J are TRBV20-1 and TRBJ1-5, with 7 bases matching TRBD1. CDR3 length: 11 residues. CDR1 and CDR2 (germline): DFQATT, SNEGSKA (reference sequence). The CDR3 here is CSLEGAQPQHF. As DNA, the CDR3 is TGCAGCCTTGAGGGGGCACAGCCCCAGCATTTT.

V gene TRBV6-5 combines with J gene TRBJ2-7; TRBD2 matches 11 bases. CDR1 is MNHEY and CDR2 is SVGAGI in the germline V gene. The CDR3 has 15 residues. V was clipped by 7 bases and J by 3 bases; unmatched bases: 8. CDR3 sequence (DNA): TGTGCCAGCACCAGAGGGACTAGCGGACTCTACGAGCAGTACTTC. Translating gives CASTRGTSGLYEQYF.

This clone was seen just once. This sequence joins TRBV30 and TRBJ1-1, with D possibly TRBD1 on 5 matching bases. The V end lost 0 bases, the J end lost 1 base, and 6 bases lay between the germline ends. Germline assignment: CDR1 GTSNPN and CDR2 SVGIG (reference sequence). The CDR3 contains 13 residues. The chain's CDR3 is CAWSVRANTEAFF. The CDR3 nucleotides read TGTGCCTGGAGTGTCAGGGCGAACACTGAAGCTTTCTTT.

The rearrangement links TRBV5-1 to TRBJ2-5; the match to TRBD2 covers 14 bases. V shed 2 bases and J 4 bases; nucleotides not matched to a gene: 1. Germline V lookup: CDR1 SGHRS, CDR2 YFSETQ. CDR3 size: 15 residues. The CDR3 is CASSFGTSGGETQYF. The CDR3, as DNA: TGCGCCAGCAGCTTCGGGACTAGCGGGGGAGAGACCCAGTACTTC.

This clone was seen once. The rearrangement joins TRBV19 to TRBJ2-1; TRBD1 agrees at 8 bases. The CDR3 contains 14 residues. Unmatched junction bases numbered 3, after V lost 4 bases and J lost 4 bases. CDR1 and CDR2 from the germline V gene are LNHDA and SQIVND (reference sequence). The CDR3, as DNA: TGTGCCAGTAGTAGGGGGACAGGTTACAATGAGCAGTTCTTC. This encodes CASSRGTGYNEQFF.

The gene calls are TRBV28 and TRBJ2-3, with D perhaps matching TRBD1 (6 bases). The CDR3 covers 15 residues. V gave up 4 bases and J gave up 1 base, with 12 bases separating them. The germline V gene has CDR1 MDHEN and CDR2 SYDVKM. The CDR3 DNA follows: TGTGCCAGCAGTTCACGAAAGGGGGGCACAGATACGCAGTATTTT. Its protein product is CASSSRKGGTDTQYF.

This clone was observed once. The chain joins TRBV6-5 to TRBJ2-2; 8 positions match TRBD1. The V gene's germline CDR1 is MNHEY and CDR2 SVGAGI. The CDR3 has 14 amino acids. Trimming cost V 6 bases and J 7 bases; bases outside gene matches: 7. CDR3 bases: TGTGCCAGCAGGTCGGGACAGGCTGGCGGGGAGCTGTTTTTT. This translates into CASRSGQAGGELFF.

This chain uses TRBV7-9 with TRBJ1-5, with D uncertain. The CDR3 contains 15 residues. V was trimmed by 0 bases and J by 0 bases, leaving 6 bases between them. Germline CDR1 is SEHNR and CDR2 is FQNEAQ (reference sequence). CDR3: CASSLASASNQPQHF. The CDR3 region has the DNA TGTGCCAGCAGCTTAGCTTCAGCTAGCAATCAGCCCCAGCATTTT. Full variable domain (rest looked up from reference TRBV7-9 and TRBJ1-5): DTGVSQNPRHKITKRGQNVTFRCDPISEHNRLYWYRQTLGQGPEFLTYFQNEAQLEKSRLLSDRFSAERPKGSFSTLEIQRTEQGDSAMYLCASSLASASNQPQHFGDGTRLSIL.

The rearrangement links TRBV6-5 to TRBJ1-1, with 7 bases that match TRBD1. Germline CDR1 MNHEY, CDR2 SVGAGI. V lost 0 bases and J lost 5; bases outside the gene matches: 3. This CDR3 spans 14 amino acids. CDR3 protein: CASSYSSTGTEAFF. For the CDR3, the DNA is TGTGCCAGCAGTTACTCCTCGACAGGGACTGAAGCTTTCTTT.

The genes are TRBV3-1 (or the pseudogene TRBV3-2) and TRBJ1-4, with D possibly TRBD1 on 5 matching bases. CDR3 length: 14 amino acids. Germline V gene data show CDR1 as LGHDT and CDR2 as YNNKEL (reference sequence). Trimming shortened V by 3 bases and J by 7 bases, and 12 bases separated the two germline ends. CDR3 residues: CASSHKGTVEKLFF. The CDR3 coding sequence is TGTGCCAGCAGCCACAAAGGGACGGTTGAAAAACTGTTTTTT.

The V gene is TRBV3-1 (or the pseudogene TRBV3-2), the J gene TRBJ2-2, with D unclear. This CDR3 contains 17 residues. Per germline, CDR1 LGHDT and CDR2 YNNKEL (reference sequence). Trimming left V 2 bases short and J 6 bases short, with 19 bases between. The CDR3 sequence is CASSQPGDTLPPGELFF. The CDR3, as DNA: TGTGCCAGCAGCCAACCAGGAGATACCCTACCCCCCGGGGAGCTGTTTTTT.

The chain is built from TRBV19 and TRBJ2-2, with 8 bases fitting TRBD1. The length of the CDR3 is 15 residues. Germline V gives CDR1 LNHDA, CDR2 SQIVND (reference sequence). V lost 9 bases to trimming and J lost 1 base; unmatched junction nucleotides: 7. The CDR3 region is CASHSGTGNTGELFF. The CDR3 bases are TGTGCCAGCCACTCCGGGACAGGGAACACCGGGGAGCTGTTTTTT.

This clone appeared a single time. The chain carries TRBV6-1 and TRBJ1-5; 8 bases agree with TRBD1. The germline V gene encodes CDR1 MNHNS and CDR2 SASEGT. Germline trimming cut 3 bases from V and 3 bases from J; bases unmatched to any gene: 7. There are 16 residues in the CDR3. CDR3 nucleotide sequence: TGTGCCAGCAGTGACCCTCGACAGGGGACCAATCAGCCCCAGCATTTT. This gives the protein CASSDPRQGTNQPQHF.

The gene calls are TRBV24-1 and TRBJ2-1; no reliable D call. The CDR3 runs 14 residues. V was clipped by 3 bases and J by 2 bases, with 7 bases between them. CDR1 KGHDR and CDR2 SFDVKD come from the germline V gene. The CDR3 region is CATSDEFAYNEQFF. The CDR3 DNA follows: TGTGCCACCAGTGATGAGTTCGCCTACAATGAGCAGTTCTTC.

J is TRBJ1-6 and V is TRBV19; 7 bases fit TRBD1. Germline V gene sequence: CDR1 LNHDA, CDR2 SQIVND (reference sequence). V lost 5 bases to trimming and J lost 9 bases; unmatched junction nucleotides: 4. The length of the CDR3 is 13 residues. The CDR3 region is CASSATGVSPLHF. For the CDR3, the DNA is TGTGCCAGTAGTGCTACAGGGGTTTCACCCCTCCACTTT.

The CDR3: CAWGPRGGQPQHF. The CDR3 nucleotides are TGTGCCTGGGGACCGAGGGGAGGTCAGCCCCAGCATTTT. This chain uses TRBV30 with TRBJ1-5; weak D call: TRBD1 (5 bases). V lost 5 bases and J 6 bases, leaving 14 bases between the germline ends. The germline gives CDR1 GTSNPN, CDR2 SVGIG (reference sequence). The CDR3 contains 13 residues.

The rearrangement uses TRBV6-6 and TRBJ1-1; D remains ambiguous. Trimming took off 4 bases at V and 4 bases at J, with 7 bases between the two ends. CDR3 length: 12 amino acids. Germline CDR1 MNHNY, CDR2 SVGAGI (reference sequence). CDR3 nucleotides: TGTGCCAGCAGTTCGGAGGGCACTGAAGCTTTCTTT. Translated, it gives CASSSEGTEAFF.

The chain is built from TRBV11-3 and TRBJ2-5; a possible D gene is TRBD1 (5 bases). The germline CDR1 and CDR2 sequences are SGHNT and YENEEA. Trimming took 1 base from V and 4 from J, leaving 16 bases between them. The CDR3 spans 16 residues. The chain's CDR3 is CASSLGGHLLLETQYF. The CDR3 DNA is TGTGCCAGCAGCTTAGGAGGACACCTTTTGCTAGAGACCCAGTACTTC.

Worth noting for this clone: The same CDR3 is also encoded by other DNA sequences in this sample. This sequence joins TRBV7-8 and TRBJ1-1; D is unresolved. Trimming stripped 5 bases from V and 0 bases from J, with 7 bases between. There are 13 residues in the CDR3. In germline, CDR1 is SGHVS, CDR2 FQNEAQ. For the CDR3, the DNA is TGTGCCAGCAGCCCCAGATTGAACACTGAAGCTTTCTTT. This encodes CASSPRLNTEAFF.

This clone was detected a few times. The chain joins TRBV19 to TRBJ1-1; D is uncertain. CDR1 and CDR2 (germline): LNHDA, SQIVND (reference sequence). The length of the CDR3 is 13 residues. With 4 bases removed from V and 3 bases from J, the gap between germline ends came to 9 bases. CDR3 in DNA: TGTGCCAGTAGTACCACGTGGGACACTGAAGCTTTCTTT. The encoded protein is CASSTTWDTEAFF.

The V call is TRBV7-9, the J call TRBJ2-7; 12 bases line up with TRBD2. CDR3 length: 15 amino acids. V was pared by 5 bases and J by 1 base, with 3 bases of the junction left unmatched. Germline V gene sequence: CDR1 SEHNR, CDR2 FQNEAQ (reference sequence). The DNA for the CDR3 is TGTGCCAGCAGCCTTGGACTAGCGGGGTCCTACGAGCAGTACTTC. Amino acid sequence: CASSLGLAGSYEQYF.